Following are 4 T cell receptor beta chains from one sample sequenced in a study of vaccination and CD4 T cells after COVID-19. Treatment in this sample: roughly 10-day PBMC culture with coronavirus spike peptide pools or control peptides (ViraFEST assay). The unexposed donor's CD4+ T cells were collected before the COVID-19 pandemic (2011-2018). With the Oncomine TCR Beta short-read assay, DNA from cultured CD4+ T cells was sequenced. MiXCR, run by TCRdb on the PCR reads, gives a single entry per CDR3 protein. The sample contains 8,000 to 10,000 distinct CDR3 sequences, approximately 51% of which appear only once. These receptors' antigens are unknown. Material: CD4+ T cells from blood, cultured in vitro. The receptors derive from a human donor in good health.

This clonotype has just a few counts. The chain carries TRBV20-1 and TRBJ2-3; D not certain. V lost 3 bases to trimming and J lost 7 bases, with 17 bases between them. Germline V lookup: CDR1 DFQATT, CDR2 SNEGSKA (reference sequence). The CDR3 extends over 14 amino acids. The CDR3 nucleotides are TGCAGTGCTAGTCTCGATGGCCGGTTATATACGCAGTATTTT. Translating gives CSASLDGRLYTQYF.

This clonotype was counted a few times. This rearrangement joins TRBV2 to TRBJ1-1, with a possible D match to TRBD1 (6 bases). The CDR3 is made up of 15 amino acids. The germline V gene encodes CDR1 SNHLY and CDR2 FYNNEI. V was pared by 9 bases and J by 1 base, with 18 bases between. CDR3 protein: CASLGGTGPNTEAFF. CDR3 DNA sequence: TGTGCCAGTCTGGGGGGAACAGGGCCGAACACTGAAGCTTTCTTT. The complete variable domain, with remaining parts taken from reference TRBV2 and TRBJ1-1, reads EPEVTQTPSHQVTQMGQEVILRCVPISNHLYFYWYRQILGQKVEFLVSFYNNEISEKSEIFDDQFSVERPDGSNFTLKIRSTKLEDSAMYFCASLGGTGPNTEAFFGQGTRLTVV.

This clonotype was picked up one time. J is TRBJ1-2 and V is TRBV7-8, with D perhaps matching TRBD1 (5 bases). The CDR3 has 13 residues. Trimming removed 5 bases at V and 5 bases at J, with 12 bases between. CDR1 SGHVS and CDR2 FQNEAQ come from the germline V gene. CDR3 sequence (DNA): TGTGCCAGCAGCAGGGACCCTGGTTATGGCTACACCTTC. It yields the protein CASSRDPGYGYTF.

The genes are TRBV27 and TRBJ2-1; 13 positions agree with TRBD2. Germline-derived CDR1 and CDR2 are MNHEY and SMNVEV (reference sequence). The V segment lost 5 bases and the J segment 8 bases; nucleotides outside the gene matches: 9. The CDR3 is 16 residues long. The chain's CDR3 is CASSQTRTSGRYEQFF. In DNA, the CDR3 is TGTGCCAGCAGTCAGACAAGGACTAGCGGGAGATATGAGCAGTTCTTC.